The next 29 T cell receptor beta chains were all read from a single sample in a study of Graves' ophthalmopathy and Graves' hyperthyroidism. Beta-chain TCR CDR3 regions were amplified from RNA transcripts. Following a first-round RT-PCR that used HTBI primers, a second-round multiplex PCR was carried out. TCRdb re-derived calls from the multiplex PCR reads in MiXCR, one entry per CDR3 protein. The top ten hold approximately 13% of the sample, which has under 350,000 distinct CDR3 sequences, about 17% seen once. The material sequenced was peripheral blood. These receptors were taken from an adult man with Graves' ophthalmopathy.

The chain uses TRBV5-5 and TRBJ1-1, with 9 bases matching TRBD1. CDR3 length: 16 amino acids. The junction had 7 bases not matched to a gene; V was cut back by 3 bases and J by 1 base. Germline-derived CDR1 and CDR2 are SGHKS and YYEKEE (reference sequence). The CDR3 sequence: CASSWGWDRANTEAFF. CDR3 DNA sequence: TGTGCCAGCAGCTGGGGATGGGACAGGGCGAACACTGAAGCTTTCTTT.

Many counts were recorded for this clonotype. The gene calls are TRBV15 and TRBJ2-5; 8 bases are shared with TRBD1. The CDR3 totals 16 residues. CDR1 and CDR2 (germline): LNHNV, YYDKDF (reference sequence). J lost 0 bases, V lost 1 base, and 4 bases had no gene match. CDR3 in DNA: TGTGCCACCAGCAGAGGGACAGGGCAGTACCAAGAGACCCAGTACTTC. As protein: CATSRGTGQYQETQYF. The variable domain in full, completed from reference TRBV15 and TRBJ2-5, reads DAMVIQNPRYQVTQFGKPVTLSCSQTLNHNVMYWYQQKSSQAPKLLFHYYDKDFNNEADTPDNFQSRRPNTSFCFLDIRSPGLGDTAMYLCATSRGTGQYQETQYFGPGTRLLVL.

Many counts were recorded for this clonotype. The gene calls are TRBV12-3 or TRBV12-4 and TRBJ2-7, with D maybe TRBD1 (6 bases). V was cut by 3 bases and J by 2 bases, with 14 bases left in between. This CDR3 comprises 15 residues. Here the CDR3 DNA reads TGTGCCAGCAGTTTCCCAGGGGAAGGGACCTACGAGCAGTACTTC. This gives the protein CASSFPGEGTYEQYF.

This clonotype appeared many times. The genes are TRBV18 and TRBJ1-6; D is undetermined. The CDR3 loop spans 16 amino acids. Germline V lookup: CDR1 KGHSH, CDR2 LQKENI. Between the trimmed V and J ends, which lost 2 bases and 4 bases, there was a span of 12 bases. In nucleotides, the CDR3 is TGTGCCAGCTCACCAGCCGACATTCTTTATAATTCACCCCTCCACTTT. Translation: CASSPADILYNSPLHF.

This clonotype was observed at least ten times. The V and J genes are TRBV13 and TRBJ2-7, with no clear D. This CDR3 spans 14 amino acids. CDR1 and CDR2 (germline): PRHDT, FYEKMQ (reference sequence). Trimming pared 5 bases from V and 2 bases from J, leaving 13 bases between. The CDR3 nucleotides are TGTGCCAGCAGCCGACACTCTAATACCTACGAGCAGTACTTC. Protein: CASSRHSNTYEQYF.

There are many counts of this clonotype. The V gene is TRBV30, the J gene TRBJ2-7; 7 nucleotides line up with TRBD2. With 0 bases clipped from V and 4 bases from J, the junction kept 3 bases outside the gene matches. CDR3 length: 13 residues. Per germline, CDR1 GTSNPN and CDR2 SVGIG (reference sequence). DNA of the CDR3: TGTGCCTGGAGTGTAGCTAGCGGATACGAGCAGTACTTC. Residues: CAWSVASGYEQYF.

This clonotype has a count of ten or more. CDR3 in DNA: TGTGCCAGCAGTTTTCTACCCGGGACTAGCGGGAAAGGCTACGAGCAGTACTTC. Translated: CASSFLPGTSGKGYEQYF. The J gene is TRBJ2-7, the V gene TRBV6-2 or TRBV6-3; 13 bases are a match to TRBD2. The V segment lost 4 bases and the J segment 3 bases; nucleotides outside the gene matches: 12. Germline V gene data show CDR1 as MNHEY and CDR2 as SVGEGT. There are 18 residues in the CDR3.

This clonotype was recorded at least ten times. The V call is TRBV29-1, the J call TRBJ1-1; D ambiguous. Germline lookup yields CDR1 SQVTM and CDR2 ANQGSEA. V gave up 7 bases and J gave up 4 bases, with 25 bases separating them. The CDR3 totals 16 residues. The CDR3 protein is CSAQRAPAGGSTEAFF. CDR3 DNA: TGCAGCGCCCAGAGGGCTCCGGCCGGAGGGTCCACTGAAGCTTTCTTT.

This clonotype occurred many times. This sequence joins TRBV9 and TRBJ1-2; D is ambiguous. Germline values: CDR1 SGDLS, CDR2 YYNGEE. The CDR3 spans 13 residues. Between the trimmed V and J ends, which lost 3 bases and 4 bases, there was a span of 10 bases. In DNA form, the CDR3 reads TGTGCCAGCAGCGGGAACACACTCTATGGCTACACCTTC. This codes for CASSGNTLYGYTF.

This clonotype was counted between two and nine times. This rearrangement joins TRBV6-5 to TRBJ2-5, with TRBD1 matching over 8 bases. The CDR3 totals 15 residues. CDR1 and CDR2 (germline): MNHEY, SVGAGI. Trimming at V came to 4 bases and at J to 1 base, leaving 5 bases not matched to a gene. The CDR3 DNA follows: TGTGCCAGCAGTTTTCCGGGACAGGTCCAAGAGACCCAGTACTTC. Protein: CASSFPGQVQETQYF.

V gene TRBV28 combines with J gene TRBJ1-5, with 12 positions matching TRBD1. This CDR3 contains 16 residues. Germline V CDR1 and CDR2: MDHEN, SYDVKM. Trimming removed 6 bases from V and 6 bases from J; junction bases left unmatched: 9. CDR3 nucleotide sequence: TGTGCCAGCAGATCCCGGGACAGGGGGCGAGGTCAGCCCCAGCATTTT. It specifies CASRSRDRGRGQPQHF.

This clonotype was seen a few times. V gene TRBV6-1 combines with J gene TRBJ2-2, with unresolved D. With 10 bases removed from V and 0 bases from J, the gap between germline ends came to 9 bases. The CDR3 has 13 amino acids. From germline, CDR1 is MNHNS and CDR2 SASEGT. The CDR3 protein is CAILDANTGELFF. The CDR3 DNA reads TGTGCCATACTGGATGCGAACACCGGGGAGCTGTTTTTT.

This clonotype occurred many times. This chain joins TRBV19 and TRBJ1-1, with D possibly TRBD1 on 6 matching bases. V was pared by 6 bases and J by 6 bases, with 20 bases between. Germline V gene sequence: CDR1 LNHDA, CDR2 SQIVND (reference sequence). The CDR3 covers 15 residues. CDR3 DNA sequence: TGTGCCAGTAGAAGCAGGGGCACGGGAGGGGCTGAAGCTTTCTTT. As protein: CASRSRGTGGAEAFF. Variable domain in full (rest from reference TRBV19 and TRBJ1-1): DGGITQSPKYLFRKEGQNVTLSCEQNLNHDAMYWYRQDPGQGLRLIYYSQIVNDFQKGDIAEGYSVSREKKESFPLTVTSAQKNPTAFYLCASRSRGTGGAEAFFGQGTRLTVV.

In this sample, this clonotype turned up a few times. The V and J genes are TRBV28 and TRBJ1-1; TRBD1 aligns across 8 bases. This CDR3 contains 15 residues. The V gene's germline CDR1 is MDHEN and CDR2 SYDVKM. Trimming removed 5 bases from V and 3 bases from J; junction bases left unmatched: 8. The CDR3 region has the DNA TGTGCCAGCAGTGTCCAAACAGGGGGTTACACTGAAGCTTTCTTT. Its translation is CASSVQTGGYTEAFF.

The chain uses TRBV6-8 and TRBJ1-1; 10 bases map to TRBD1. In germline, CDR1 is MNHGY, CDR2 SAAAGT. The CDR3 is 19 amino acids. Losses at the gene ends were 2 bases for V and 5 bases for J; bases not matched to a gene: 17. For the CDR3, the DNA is TGTGCCAGCAGTTACACTCATTACGGGACAGGGGAGAAGGGGACTGAAGCTTTCTTT. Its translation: CASSYTHYGTGEKGTEAFF.

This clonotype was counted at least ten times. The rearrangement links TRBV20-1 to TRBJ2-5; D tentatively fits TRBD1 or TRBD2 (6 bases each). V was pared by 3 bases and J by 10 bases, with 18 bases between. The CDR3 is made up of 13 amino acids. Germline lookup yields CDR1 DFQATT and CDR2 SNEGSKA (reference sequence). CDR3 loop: CSARINIGGSQYF. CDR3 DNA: TGCAGTGCTAGGATCAACATCGGGGGCAGCCAGTACTTC.

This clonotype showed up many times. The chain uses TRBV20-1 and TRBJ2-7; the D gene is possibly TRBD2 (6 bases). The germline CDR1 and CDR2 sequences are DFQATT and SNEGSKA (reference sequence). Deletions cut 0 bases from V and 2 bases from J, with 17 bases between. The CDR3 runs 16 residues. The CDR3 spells CSARERLGSGTYEQYF. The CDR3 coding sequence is TGCAGTGCTAGAGAACGTCTGGGTAGCGGAACCTACGAGCAGTACTTC.

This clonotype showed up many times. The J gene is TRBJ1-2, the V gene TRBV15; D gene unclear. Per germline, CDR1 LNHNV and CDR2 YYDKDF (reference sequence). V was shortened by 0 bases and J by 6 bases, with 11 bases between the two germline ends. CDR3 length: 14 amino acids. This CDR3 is CATSRDDGIHGYTF. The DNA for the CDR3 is TGTGCCACCAGCAGAGATGACGGTATCCATGGCTACACCTTC.

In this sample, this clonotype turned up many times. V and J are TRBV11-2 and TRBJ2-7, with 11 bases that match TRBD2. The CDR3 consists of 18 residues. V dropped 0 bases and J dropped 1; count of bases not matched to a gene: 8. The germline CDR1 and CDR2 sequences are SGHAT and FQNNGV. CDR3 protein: CASSLDSRLAGSSYEQYF. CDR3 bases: TGTGCCAGCAGCTTAGATTCTCGACTAGCGGGGAGTTCCTACGAGCAGTACTTC.

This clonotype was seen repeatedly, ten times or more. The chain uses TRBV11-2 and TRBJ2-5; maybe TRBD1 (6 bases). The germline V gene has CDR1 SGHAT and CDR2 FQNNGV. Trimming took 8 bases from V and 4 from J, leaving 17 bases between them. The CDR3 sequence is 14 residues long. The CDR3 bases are TGTGCCAGCCGAGGGGGAGTGGGGACAGAGACCCAGTACTTC. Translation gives CASRGGVGTETQYF.

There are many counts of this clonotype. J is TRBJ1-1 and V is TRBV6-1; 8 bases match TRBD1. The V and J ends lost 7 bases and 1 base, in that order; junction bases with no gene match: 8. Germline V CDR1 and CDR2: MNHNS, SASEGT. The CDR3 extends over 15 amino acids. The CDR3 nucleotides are TGTGCCAGCACTGTTCCCGGGACAGGGAACACTGAAGCTTTCTTT. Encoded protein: CASTVPGTGNTEAFF.

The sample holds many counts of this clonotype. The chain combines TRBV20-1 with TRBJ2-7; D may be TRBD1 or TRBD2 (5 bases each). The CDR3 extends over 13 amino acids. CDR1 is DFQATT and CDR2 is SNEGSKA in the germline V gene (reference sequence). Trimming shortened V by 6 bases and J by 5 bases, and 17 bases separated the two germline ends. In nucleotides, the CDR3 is TGCAGTGCAACCCGGGACGGCCGCCACGAGCAGTACTTC. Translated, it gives CSATRDGRHEQYF.

Here the CDR3 DNA reads TGTGCCATCAGTGAGTTGGGGCCAAACTCTGGGGCCAACGTCCTGACTTTC. Translation: CAISELGPNSGANVLTF. This chain connects TRBV10-3 to TRBJ2-6, with D perhaps matching TRBD1 (5 bases). The germline gives CDR1 ENHRY, CDR2 SYGVKD. V was shortened by 1 base and J by 0 bases, with 10 bases between the two germline ends. CDR3 length: 17 residues.

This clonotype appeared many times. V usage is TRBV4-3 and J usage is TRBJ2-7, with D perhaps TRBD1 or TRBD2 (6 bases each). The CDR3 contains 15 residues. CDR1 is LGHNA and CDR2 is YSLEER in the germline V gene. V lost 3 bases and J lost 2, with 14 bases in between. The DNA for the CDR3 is TGCGCCAGCAGCCAGTATACGGGGGCCGCCTACGAGCAGTACTTC. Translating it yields CASSQYTGAAYEQYF.

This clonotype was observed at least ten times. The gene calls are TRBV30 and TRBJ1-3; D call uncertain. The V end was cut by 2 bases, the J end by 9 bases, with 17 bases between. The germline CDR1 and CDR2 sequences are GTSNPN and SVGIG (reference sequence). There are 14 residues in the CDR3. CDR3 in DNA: TGTGCCTGGAGTTCTACACCAGAATACATCACCATATATTTT. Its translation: CAWSSTPEYITIYF.

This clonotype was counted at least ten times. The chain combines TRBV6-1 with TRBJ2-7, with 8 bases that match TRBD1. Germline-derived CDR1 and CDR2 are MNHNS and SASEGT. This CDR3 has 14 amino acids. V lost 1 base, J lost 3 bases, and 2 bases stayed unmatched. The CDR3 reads CASSEVGTGYEQYF. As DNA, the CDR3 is TGTGCCAGCAGTGAAGTAGGGACAGGCTACGAGCAGTACTTC.

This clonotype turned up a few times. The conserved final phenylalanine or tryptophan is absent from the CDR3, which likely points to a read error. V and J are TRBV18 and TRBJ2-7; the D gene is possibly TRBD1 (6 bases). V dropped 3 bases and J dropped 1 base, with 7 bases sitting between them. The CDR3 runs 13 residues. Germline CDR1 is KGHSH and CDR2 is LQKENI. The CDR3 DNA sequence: TGTGCCAGCTCACCGGGACAATCCTACGAGCAGTACTCC. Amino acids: CASSPGQSYEQYS.

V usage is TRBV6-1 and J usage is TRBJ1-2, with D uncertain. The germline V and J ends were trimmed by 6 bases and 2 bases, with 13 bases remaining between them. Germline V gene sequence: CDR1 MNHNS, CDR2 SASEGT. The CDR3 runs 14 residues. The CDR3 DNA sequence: TGTGCCAGCAGCAATTCTCAGGTCAACTATGGCTACACCTTC. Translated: CASSNSQVNYGYTF.

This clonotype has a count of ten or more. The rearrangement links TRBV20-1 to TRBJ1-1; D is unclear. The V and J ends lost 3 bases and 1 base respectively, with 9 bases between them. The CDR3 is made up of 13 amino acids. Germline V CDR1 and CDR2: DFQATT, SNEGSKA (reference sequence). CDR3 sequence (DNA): TGCAGTGCTAGGTCCCCGCAGAACACTGAAGCTTTCTTT. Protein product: CSARSPQNTEAFF.